Included here is one T cell receptor beta chain sequence, with context. Some clones are missing from TCRdb's copy, which holds only in-frame ones; the method was immunoSEQ multiplex PCR. Of 20,000 or so clones in the sample, 88% were seen once. CDR3 length equals 15 residues. Germline V gene lookup returns CDR1 LNHNV and CDR2 YYDKDF (reference sequence). The ends were cut back, 5 bases at V and 3 bases at J, with 13 bases in the middle. This record comes from a study of control samples from healthy donors and cancer patients. Sequencing was performed on PBMCs. The chain employs TRBV15 and TRBJ2-2; tentatively, D is TRBD1 (5 bases). The sequence derives from a woman aged 60-75 years with head and neck cancer. The CDR3 nucleotides read TGTGCCACCAGCCAATTATGGGGCGACACCGGGGAGCTGTTTTTT. Encoded protein: CATSQLWGDTGELFF.